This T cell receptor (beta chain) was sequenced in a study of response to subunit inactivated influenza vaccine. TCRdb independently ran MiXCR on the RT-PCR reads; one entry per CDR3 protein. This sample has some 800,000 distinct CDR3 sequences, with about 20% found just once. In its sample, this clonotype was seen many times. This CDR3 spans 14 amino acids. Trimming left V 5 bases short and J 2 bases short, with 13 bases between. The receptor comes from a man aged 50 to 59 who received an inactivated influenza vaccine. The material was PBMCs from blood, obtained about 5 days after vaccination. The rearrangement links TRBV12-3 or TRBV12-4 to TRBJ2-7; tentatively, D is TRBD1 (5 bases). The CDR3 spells CASSTTGLPYEQYF. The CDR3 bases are TGTGCCAGCAGTACAACAGGTTTGCCCTACGAGCAGTACTTC.